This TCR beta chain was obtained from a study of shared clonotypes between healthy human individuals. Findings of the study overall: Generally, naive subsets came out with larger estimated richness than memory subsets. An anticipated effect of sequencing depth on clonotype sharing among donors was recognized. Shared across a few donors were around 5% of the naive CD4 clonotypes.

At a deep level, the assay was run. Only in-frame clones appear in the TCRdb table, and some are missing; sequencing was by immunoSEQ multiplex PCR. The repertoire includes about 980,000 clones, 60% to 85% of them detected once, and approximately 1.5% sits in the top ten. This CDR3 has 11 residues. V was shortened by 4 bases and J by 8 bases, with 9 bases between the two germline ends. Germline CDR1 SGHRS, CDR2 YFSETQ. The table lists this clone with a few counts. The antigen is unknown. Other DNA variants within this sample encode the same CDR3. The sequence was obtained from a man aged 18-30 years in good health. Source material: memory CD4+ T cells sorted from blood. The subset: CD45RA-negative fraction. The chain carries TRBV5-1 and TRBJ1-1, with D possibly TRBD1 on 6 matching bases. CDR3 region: CASSLGTEAFF. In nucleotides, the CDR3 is TGCGCCAGCAGCCTCGGGACAGAAGCTTTCTTT.